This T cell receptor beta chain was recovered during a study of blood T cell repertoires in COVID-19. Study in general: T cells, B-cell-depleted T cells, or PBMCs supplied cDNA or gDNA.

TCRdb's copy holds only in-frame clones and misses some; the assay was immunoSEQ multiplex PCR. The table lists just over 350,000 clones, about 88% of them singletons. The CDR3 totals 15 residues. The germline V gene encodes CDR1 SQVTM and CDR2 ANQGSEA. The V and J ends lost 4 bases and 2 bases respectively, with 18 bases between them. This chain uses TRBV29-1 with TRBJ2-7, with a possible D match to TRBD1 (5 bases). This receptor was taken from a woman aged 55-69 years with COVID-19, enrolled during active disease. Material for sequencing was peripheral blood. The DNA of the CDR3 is TGCAGCGTTGTGGGCATTCCTGCAGGGACCTACGAGCAGTACTTC. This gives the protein CSVVGIPAGTYEQYF.